Sequencing of this T cell receptor beta chain was carried out in a study of response to subunit inactivated influenza vaccine. Study-wide results and caveats: Authors suggested each seasonal flu vaccination may recruit only limited numbers of new T cells.

V lost 4 bases to trimming and J lost 4 bases; unmatched junction nucleotides: 13. CDR1 and CDR2 (germline): SGHAT, FQDESV (reference sequence). This CDR3 is built from 18 residues. TCRdb passed the RT-PCR reads through MiXCR, listing each CDR3 protein once. The sample lists hundreds of thousands of distinct CDR3 sequences, about a tenth occurring once. Details on this clonotype: No antigen is known for it.

The receptor was isolated from a man over 45 who received an inactivated influenza vaccine. This chain uses TRBV11-1 with TRBJ2-3, with TRBD2 matching 11 bases. The sequencing used PBMCs from blood, collected about 6 weeks after vaccination. CDR3 protein: CASSSPGLAGGPSDTQYF. CDR3 sequence (DNA): TGTGCCAGCAGCTCCCCCGGATTAGCGGGAGGGCCCTCAGATACGCAGTATTTT.